This TCR beta chain was recovered during a study of cytomegalovirus exposure and HLA in healthy donors. Both 60 Vbeta primers and 13 Jbeta primers went into the PCR. Authors' processing steps: About 9.9 million of the 60 million to 90 million unique TCR beta chains counted in a later analysis were shared. Produced via immunoSEQ multiplex PCR; TCRdb's table is partial and in-frame only. The DNA was the basis for D and trimming; V, J and clone size are from that table. The sample features about 39,000 clones, with more than 3% in its top ten. Germline V gene data show CDR1 as PRHDT and CDR2 as FYEKMQ (reference sequence). This CDR3 contains 15 residues. Losses at the gene ends were 5 bases for V and 3 bases for J; bases not matched to a gene: 10.

The sample was PBMCs. The receptor was derived from a woman aged 25 to 45 in good health and CMV-seropositive. The genes are TRBV13 and TRBJ2-7; TRBD2 aligns across 7 bases. This CDR3 is CASSPFTRGGYEQYF. CDR3 coding DNA: TGTGCCAGCAGCCCCTTTACGCGCGGGGGCTACGAGCAGTACTTC.